Shown below are 21 T cell receptor beta chains from a single sample sequenced in a study of blood T cell repertoires in COVID-19. Libraries were prepared by immunoSEQ multiplex PCR; TCRdb keeps only in-frame clonotypes and omits some of them. This sample has approximately 150,000 clones; roughly 84% occur once, and the top ten carry approximately 16%. What was sequenced was PBMCs or T cells enriched from blood (not recorded which). These receptors were taken from a man aged 45 to 65 who had recovered from COVID-19.

The J gene is TRBJ1-1, the V gene TRBV9; D is uncertain. CDR3 size: 14 residues. V lost 4 bases to trimming and J lost 3 bases, with 13 bases between them. Germline V gene sequence: CDR1 SGDLS, CDR2 YYNGEE. CDR3 sequence: CASSSRAAHTEAFF. The CDR3, as DNA: TGTGCCAGCAGCAGCCGCGCGGCGCACACTGAAGCTTTCTTT.

This clone came up once. The rearrangement uses TRBV28 and TRBJ1-1; D gene ambiguous. Trimming cost V 2 bases and J 0 bases, with 13 bases left between them. The CDR3 sequence is 16 residues long. In germline, CDR1 is MDHEN, CDR2 SYDVKM. The CDR3 region is CASSLLQNTMNTEAFF. The CDR3 DNA sequence: TGTGCCAGCAGTTTACTACAGAATACGATGAACACTGAAGCTTTCTTT. Combining the CDR3 with reference TRBV28 and TRBJ1-1 gives the whole variable domain DVKVTQSSRYLVKRTGEKVFLECVQDMDHENMFWYRQDPGLGLRLIYFSYDVKMKEKGDIPEGYSVSREKKERFSLILESASTNQTSMYLCASSLLQNTMNTEAFFGQGTRLTVV.

CDR3 region: CASSPAGYEQYF. The CDR3 bases are TGTGCCAGCAGCCCAGCGGGGTACGAGCAGTACTTC. The chain is built from TRBV14 and TRBJ2-7; TRBD2 matches 7 bases. The junction had 1 base not matched to a gene; V was cut back by 4 bases and J by 4 bases. The CDR3 runs to 12 residues. Germline V lookup: CDR1 SGHDN, CDR2 FVKESK.

V is TRBV15 and J is TRBJ1-2; a weak D match, TRBD1 (5 bases). There are 20 residues in the CDR3. The germline V and J ends were trimmed by 1 base and 5 bases, with 29 bases remaining between them. From germline, CDR1 is LNHNV and CDR2 YYDKDF (reference sequence). CDR3 loop: CATSRGIGSLGEGPGYGYTF. In DNA, the CDR3 is TGTGCCACCAGCAGAGGCATCGGTTCTTTGGGCGAAGGTCCAGGGTATGGCTACACCTTC.

The rearrangement links TRBV5-1 to TRBJ1-2, with D maybe TRBD1 (6 bases). This CDR3 has 14 amino acids. V shed 4 bases and J shed 3 bases, with 13 bases lying between them. Germline V gene data show CDR1 as SGHRS and CDR2 as YFSETQ. In DNA, the CDR3 is TGCGCCAGCAGCCCAACAACAGGGTACTATGGCTACACCTTC. Its protein product is CASSPTTGYYGYTF.

CDR3 sequence reads: CATQGATSYEQYF. CDR3 bases: TGTGCCACCCAAGGGGCGACTTCTTACGAGCAGTACTTC. J is TRBJ2-7 and V is TRBV24-1, with D maybe TRBD1 (5 bases). The CDR3 has 13 amino acids. Germline lookup yields CDR1 KGHDR and CDR2 SFDVKD. The V end lost 9 bases, the J end lost 4 bases, and 15 bases lay between the germline ends.

The rearrangement links TRBV18 to TRBJ2-3; D possibly corresponds to TRBD1 (6 bases). The germline V and J ends were trimmed by 1 base and 4 bases, with 15 bases remaining between them. The V gene's germline CDR1 is KGHSH and CDR2 LQKENI. The CDR3 totals 16 residues. CDR3: CASSPQFTGWADTQYF. The CDR3 bases are TGTGCCAGCTCACCACAGTTCACAGGGTGGGCAGATACGCAGTATTTT.

This rearrangement joins TRBV10-1 to TRBJ2-5; 11 bases are a match to TRBD1. Germline CDR1 WNHNN, CDR2 SYGVQD (reference sequence). The CDR3 consists of 15 residues. The V and J ends lost 3 bases and 4 bases, in that order; junction bases with no gene match: 4. CDR3 in amino acids: CASSEWTGGRETQYF. The CDR3 region has the DNA TGCGCCAGCAGTGAATGGACAGGGGGCCGAGAGACCCAGTACTTC.

The rearrangement joins TRBV5-1 to TRBJ2-1, with 11 bases identical to TRBD2. V was clipped by 2 bases and J by 5 bases; unmatched bases: 6. Germline V gene sequence: CDR1 SGHRS, CDR2 YFSETQ. CDR3 length: 16 residues. CDR3 residues: CASSLETSGVHNEQFF. The CDR3 bases are TGCGCCAGCAGCTTAGAGACTAGCGGGGTACACAATGAGCAGTTCTTC.

V gene TRBV25-1 combines with J gene TRBJ2-2; 10 bases are shared with TRBD1. Trimming removed 4 bases from V and 5 bases from J; junction bases left unmatched: 7. The CDR3 spans 16 residues. The germline gives CDR1 MGHDK, CDR2 SYGVNS. The CDR3 bases are TGTGCCAGCAGTGGACCGGGACAGGGGAAAACCGGGGAGCTGTTTTTT. The encoded protein is CASSGPGQGKTGELFF.

The chain joins TRBV5-8 to TRBJ1-2, with D unclear. Between the trimmed V and J ends, which lost 0 bases and 4 bases, there was a span of 13 bases. The CDR3 length is 15 residues. Germline CDR1 SGHTS, CDR2 YDEGEE. The CDR3, as DNA: TGTGCCAGCAGCTTGGTACTAGGACGGGCCTATGGCTACACCTTC. Its translation: CASSLVLGRAYGYTF.

The chain carries TRBV6-5 and TRBJ1-6; no firm D call. Trimming shortened V by 0 bases and J by 5 bases, and 11 bases separated the two germline ends. The CDR3 runs 16 residues. Looked up from germline, CDR1 is MNHEY and CDR2 is SVGAGI. Written as DNA, the CDR3 is TGTGCCAGCAGTTACTCGAGTCACTACAATAATTCACCCCTCCACTTT. It codes for CASSYSSHYNNSPLHF.

This chain uses TRBV5-1 with TRBJ2-3; 9 bases are a match to TRBD2. This CDR3 region has 19 residues. In germline, CDR1 is SGHRS, CDR2 YFSETQ. V lost 1 base, J lost 0 bases, and 12 bases stayed unmatched. The CDR3 protein is CASSLTRGGADVSTDTQYF. CDR3 coding DNA: TGCGCCAGCAGCTTGACCCGCGGGGGGGCCGACGTAAGCACAGATACGCAGTATTTT.

The chain recombines TRBV5-5 with TRBJ1-5; the match to TRBD1 covers 7 bases. Germline values: CDR1 SGHKS, CDR2 YYEKEE (reference sequence). The CDR3 spans 14 residues. J gave up 7 bases and V 0 bases, and 4 bases lay outside the gene matches. CDR3 in amino acids: CASSLEGAGQPQHF. CDR3 coding DNA: TGTGCCAGCAGCTTGGAGGGGGCTGGGCAGCCCCAGCATTTT. The whole variable domain, filled in from reference TRBV5-5 and TRBJ1-5, reads DAGVTQSPTHLIKTRGQQVTLRCSPISGHKSVSWYQQVLGQGPQFIFQYYEKEERGRGNFPDRFSARQFPNYSSELNVNALLLGDSALYLCASSLEGAGQPQHFGDGTRLSIL.

This clone occurred once. The chain uses TRBV27 and TRBJ2-1; 9 bases map to TRBD2. CDR3 length: 16 amino acids. Germline V gene sequence: CDR1 MNHEY, CDR2 SMNVEV (reference sequence). The ends lost 6 bases at V and 0 bases at J; junction bases unmatched: 6. CDR3 sequence: CASSRLSGSSYNEQFF. CDR3 DNA sequence: TGTGCCAGCAGCAGGCTTAGCGGGAGCTCCTACAATGAGCAGTTCTTC.

This clone has just a few counts. This chain connects TRBV14 to TRBJ1-4; D unresolved. This CDR3 is 13 amino acids long. The V end lost 3 bases, the J end lost 10 bases, and 12 bases lay between the germline ends. In germline, CDR1 is SGHDN, CDR2 FVKESK. The CDR3 bases are TGTGCCAGCAGCCACACACAGTTTGGAAAACTGTTTTTT. It yields the protein CASSHTQFGKLFF.

The rearrangement uses TRBV30 and TRBJ2-3; D may be TRBD2 (7 bases). Germline assignment: CDR1 GTSNPN and CDR2 SVGIG (reference sequence). V gave up 1 base and J gave up 0 bases, with 14 bases separating them. This CDR3 is built from 16 residues. CDR3 in DNA: TGTGCCTGGAGTGCCGGGGGGCATTGGAGCACAGATACGCAGTATTTT. Residues: CAWSAGGHWSTDTQYF.

The chain uses TRBV9 and TRBJ1-5; D perhaps matches TRBD1 (5 bases). V was trimmed by 0 bases and J by 7 bases, leaving 14 bases between them. CDR3 length: 15 amino acids. CDR1 is SGDLS, CDR2 YYNGEE, per germline. In nucleotides, the CDR3 is TGTGCCAGCAGCGTAGATGGGCAGGGTTACCAGCCCCAGCATTTT. The encoded protein is CASSVDGQGYQPQHF.

For the CDR3, the DNA is TGCGCCAGCAGCTTTCGGGGGGAGAACACTGAAGCTTTCTTT. Protein: CASSFRGENTEAFF. The V call is TRBV5-1, the J call TRBJ1-1, with a tentative D call TRBD1 (5 bases). CDR1 and CDR2 from the germline V gene are SGHRS and YFSETQ. The CDR3 has 14 residues. The V end lost 2 bases, the J end lost 1 base, and 9 bases lay between the germline ends.

The table lists this clone with a count of one. The V gene is TRBV6-5, the J gene TRBJ1-4, with TRBD1 matching 7 bases. The V gene's germline CDR1 is MNHEY and CDR2 SVGAGI. CDR3 size: 15 residues. V gave up 6 bases and J gave up 0 bases; unmatched junction bases: 4. In DNA form, the CDR3 reads TGTGCCAGCAGGCGACAGGGCGCAACTAATGAAAAACTGTTTTTT. It codes for CASRRQGATNEKLFF.

The chain joins TRBV5-1 to TRBJ1-1; 7 bases align to TRBD1. CDR1 is SGHRS and CDR2 is YFSETQ in the germline V gene. J lost 1 base, V lost 4 bases, and 4 bases had no gene match. This CDR3 is 14 amino acids long. The CDR3 region has the DNA TGCGCCAGCAGCCTATGGACAGGGAACACTGAAGCTTTCTTT. Its protein is CASSLWTGNTEAFF.